Listed below are T cell receptor beta chains from one sample, sequenced in a study of early T cells in non-severe SARS-CoV-2 infection. TCRdb reprocessed the 5' RACE reads with MiXCR, giving one entry per CDR3 protein. Of roughly 90,000 distinct CDR3 sequences detected, roughly 15% appear once; the ten largest clones hold roughly 6%. The sample comprised whole blood. These receptors all come from an adult who was a healthcare worker with PCR-confirmed SARS-CoV-2 infection or an uninfected control (not recorded which). The CDR3 runs from the conserved cysteine through the conserved F or W. The order of the fields is V gene, J gene, D gene, clone size, CDR3 protein, CDR3 DNA. A D gene is named only where the DNA matches it firmly. Rows give clone size only sometimes, using once, few, many, or a class for an expanded clone.

V gene: TRBV20-1; J gene: TRBJ2-7; D gene: .; clone size: .; CDR3 protein: CSAGTFGYEQYF; CDR3 DNA: TGCAGTGCAGGCACGTTCGGCTACGAGCAGTACTTC
V gene: TRBV6-5; J gene: TRBJ2-5; D gene: .; clone size: .; CDR3 protein: CASSRQLAQETQYF; CDR3 DNA: TGTGCCAGCAGTCGACAACTAGCTCAAGAGACCCAGTACTTC
V gene: TRBV5-1; J gene: TRBJ2-4; D gene: TRBD1; clone size: few; CDR3 protein: CASSPDRSGGRLHIQYF; CDR3 DNA: TGCGCCAGCAGCCCGGACCGGTCAGGGGGAAGGCTACACATTCAGTACTTC
V gene: TRBV4-3; J gene: TRBJ2-7; D gene: .; clone size: .; CDR3 protein: CASSQDTMSYEQYF; CDR3 DNA: TGCGCCAGCAGCCAAGATACGATGTCCTACGAGCAGTACTTC
V gene: TRBV28; J gene: TRBJ2-7; D gene: .; clone size: many; CDR3 protein: CASSLSLSHLSYEQYF; CDR3 DNA: TGTGCCAGCAGTTTATCCCTCTCACACCTCTCCTACGAGCAGTACTTC
V gene: TRBV19; J gene: TRBJ2-2; D gene: TRBD2; clone size: .; CDR3 protein: CASSIPHITSGAGELFF; CDR3 DNA: TGTGCCAGTAGTATCCCCCACATTACTAGCGGGGCCGGGGAGCTGTTTTTT
V gene: TRBV28; J gene: TRBJ2-5; D gene: .; clone size: few; CDR3 protein: CASSPLETQYF; CDR3 DNA: TGTGCCAGCAGCCCGCTAGAGACCCAGTACTTC
V gene: TRBV3-1; J gene: TRBJ2-3; D gene: TRBD2; clone size: .; CDR3 protein: CASSPQWASGGADTQYF; CDR3 DNA: TGTGCCAGCAGCCCCCAGTGGGCTAGCGGGGGGGCAGATACGCAGTATTTT
V gene: TRBV20-1; J gene: TRBJ2-7; D gene: TRBD1; clone size: few; CDR3 protein: CSASSYRGRYEQYF; CDR3 DNA: TGCAGTGCTAGTTCATACAGGGGGCGATACGAGCAGTACTTC
V gene: TRBV7-9; J gene: TRBJ2-2; D gene: .; clone size: few; CDR3 protein: CASAGANGELFF; CDR3 DNA: TGTGCCAGCGCAGGGGCAAACGGGGAGCTGTTTTTT
V gene: TRBV12-3/TRBV12-4; J gene: TRBJ2-7; D gene: .; clone size: many; CDR3 protein: CASKADSYEQYF; CDR3 DNA: TGTGCCAGCAAAGCCGACAGTTACGAGCAGTACTTC
V gene: TRBV29-1; J gene: TRBJ2-7; D gene: .; clone size: few; CDR3 protein: CSAAYTSSYEQYF; CDR3 DNA: TGCAGCGCAGCATACACGAGCTCCTACGAGCAGTACTTC
V gene: TRBV10-3; J gene: TRBJ2-6; D gene: TRBD1; clone size: .; CDR3 protein: CAITQQGVAGANVLTF; CDR3 DNA: TGTGCCATCACCCAACAGGGGGTCGCTGGGGCCAACGTCCTGACTTTC
V gene: TRBV11-2; J gene: TRBJ2-5; D gene: .; clone size: .; CDR3 protein: CASSSPPMKTQYF; CDR3 DNA: TGTGCCAGCAGCTCCCCCCCCATGAAGACCCAGTACTTC
V gene: TRBV18; J gene: TRBJ2-7; D gene: .; clone size: many; CDR3 protein: CASSQADSYEQYF; CDR3 DNA: TGTGCCAGCTCACAGGCAGACTCCTACGAGCAGTACTTC
V gene: TRBV19; J gene: TRBJ2-6; D gene: TRBD2; clone size: .; CDR3 protein: CATSPGRVAGANVLTF; CDR3 DNA: TGTGCCACCTCCCCAGGGAGGGTAGCCGGGGCCAACGTCCTGACTTTC
V gene: TRBV20-1; J gene: TRBJ2-7; D gene: .; clone size: once; CDR3 protein: CSARDESSYEQYF; CDR3 DNA: TGCAGTGCTAGAGACGAGAGCTCCTACGAGCAGTACTTC
V gene: TRBV5-1; J gene: TRBJ2-3; D gene: .; clone size: few; CDR3 protein: CASSPGLITDTQYF; CDR3 DNA: TGCGCCAGCAGCCCGGGACTTATCACAGATACGCAGTATTTT
V gene: TRBV4-3; J gene: TRBJ2-2; D gene: .; clone size: .; CDR3 protein: CASSQSLGRAGTGELFF; CDR3 DNA: TGCGCCAGCAGCCAATCATTGGGCAGGGCTGGGACCGGGGAGCTGTTTTTT
V gene: TRBV7-2; J gene: TRBJ1-2; D gene: .; clone size: .; CDR3 protein: CASSLTPPGGDGYTF; CDR3 DNA: TGTGCCAGCAGCTTGACCCCCCCTGGGGGCGATGGCTACACCTTC
V gene: TRBV28; J gene: TRBJ1-4; D gene: TRBD1; clone size: many; CDR3 protein: CATKMTGDSEKLFF; CDR3 DNA: TGTGCCACCAAGATGACAGGGGATTCGGAAAAACTGTTTTTT
V gene: TRBV28; J gene: TRBJ1-2; D gene: .; clone size: .; CDR3 protein: CASSLGGVNRGYTF; CDR3 DNA: TGTGCCAGCAGTTTGGGGGGAGTGAATCGTGGCTACACCTTC
V gene: TRBV20-1; J gene: TRBJ2-7; D gene: .; clone size: .; CDR3 protein: CSARDSGSYEQYF; CDR3 DNA: TGCAGTGCCAGGGACTCCGGCTCCTACGAGCAGTACTTC
V gene: TRBV29-1; J gene: TRBJ2-7; D gene: TRBD1; clone size: many; CDR3 protein: CSANRGLSYEQYF; CDR3 DNA: TGCAGCGCAAACAGGGGGCTTAGCTACGAGCAGTACTTC
V gene: TRBV10-2; J gene: TRBJ2-4; D gene: .; clone size: .; CDR3 protein: CASSRTDYKDIQYF; CDR3 DNA: TGCGCCAGCAGCCGGACAGATTACAAAGACATTCAGTACTTC
V gene: TRBV2; J gene: TRBJ1-1; D gene: .; clone size: few; CDR3 protein: CASTDGGNTEAFF; CDR3 DNA: TGTGCCAGCACTGACGGGGGGAACACTGAAGCTTTCTTT
V gene: TRBV5-1; J gene: TRBJ1-1; D gene: .; clone size: few; CDR3 protein: CASSLEGTNLEAFF; CDR3 DNA: TGCGCCAGCAGCTTGGAGGGTACGAACCTCGAAGCTTTCTTT
V gene: TRBV7-6; J gene: TRBJ1-3; D gene: .; clone size: few; CDR3 protein: CASSPANAGGNTIYF; CDR3 DNA: TGTGCCAGCAGCCCCGCCAATGCCGGGGGAAACACCATATATTTT
V gene: TRBV3-1; J gene: TRBJ2-1; D gene: TRBD1; clone size: few; CDR3 protein: CASSQEGTGGSYNEQFF; CDR3 DNA: TGTGCCAGCAGCCAAGAAGGGACAGGGGGCTCCTACAATGAGCAGTTCTTC
V gene: TRBV7-2; J gene: TRBJ2-3; D gene: TRBD2; clone size: few; CDR3 protein: CASSTQAGGRTDTQYF; CDR3 DNA: TGTGCCAGCAGCACCCAAGCGGGGGGGCGTACAGATACGCAGTATTTT
V gene: TRBV6-5; J gene: TRBJ2-7; D gene: .; clone size: many; CDR3 protein: CASSRIGGEGPEQYF; CDR3 DNA: TGTGCCAGCAGCCGGATAGGGGGGGAAGGCCCCGAGCAGTACTTC
V gene: TRBV12-3/TRBV12-4; J gene: TRBJ2-7; D gene: .; clone size: many; CDR3 protein: CASSLRFPSSYEQYF; CDR3 DNA: TGTGCCAGCAGTTTACGCTTCCCAAGCTCCTACGAGCAGTACTTC
V gene: TRBV7-2; J gene: TRBJ1-3; D gene: .; clone size: few; CDR3 protein: CASSLEGISGNTIYF; CDR3 DNA: TGTGCCAGCAGCTTAGAGGGCATCTCTGGAAACACCATATATTTT
V gene: TRBV27; J gene: TRBJ2-7; D gene: .; clone size: .; CDR3 protein: CASGLGHEQYF; CDR3 DNA: TGTGCCAGCGGGTTGGGTCACGAGCAGTACTTC
V gene: TRBV10-3; J gene: TRBJ1-6; D gene: .; clone size: .; CDR3 protein: CAISEDHRSSPLHF; CDR3 DNA: TGTGCCATCAGTGAGGACCACAGGAGCTCACCCCTCCACTTT
V gene: TRBV6-5; J gene: TRBJ1-2; D gene: TRBD1; clone size: .; CDR3 protein: CASSSSGGADGYTF; CDR3 DNA: TGTGCCAGCAGTTCCTCAGGGGGCGCCGATGGCTACACCTTC
V gene: TRBV27; J gene: TRBJ1-5; D gene: .; clone size: many; CDR3 protein: CASSLWTDQPQHF; CDR3 DNA: TGTGCCAGCAGCCTATGGACAGACCAGCCCCAGCATTTT
V gene: TRBV15; J gene: TRBJ2-1; D gene: TRBD2; clone size: .; CDR3 protein: CATSREAAGGFYNEQFF; CDR3 DNA: TGTGCCACCAGCAGAGAGGCAGCGGGGGGATTCTACAATGAGCAGTTCTTC
V gene: TRBV29-1; J gene: TRBJ1-6; D gene: .; clone size: .; CDR3 protein: CSVKQAVNSPLHF; CDR3 DNA: TGCAGCGTTAAACAGGCAGTGAATTCACCCCTCCACTTT
V gene: TRBV10-1; J gene: TRBJ2-3; D gene: .; clone size: few; CDR3 protein: CATSSRGDTQYF; CDR3 DNA: TGCGCCACCAGTTCTAGGGGGGATACGCAGTATTTT
V gene: TRBV11-3; J gene: TRBJ2-3; D gene: .; clone size: many; CDR3 protein: CASSFTQGTEQYF; CDR3 DNA: TGTGCCAGCAGCTTTACACAGGGAACGGAGCAGTATTTT
V gene: TRBV20-1; J gene: TRBJ1-4; D gene: TRBD1; clone size: few; CDR3 protein: CSVPTGRNEKLFF; CDR3 DNA: TGCAGTGTCCCGACAGGGAGAAATGAAAAACTGTTTTTT
V gene: TRBV5-5; J gene: TRBJ2-5; D gene: TRBD2; clone size: .; CDR3 protein: CASSLPSGAFQETQYF; CDR3 DNA: TGTGCCAGCAGCCTACCTAGCGGGGCATTCCAAGAGACCCAGTACTTC